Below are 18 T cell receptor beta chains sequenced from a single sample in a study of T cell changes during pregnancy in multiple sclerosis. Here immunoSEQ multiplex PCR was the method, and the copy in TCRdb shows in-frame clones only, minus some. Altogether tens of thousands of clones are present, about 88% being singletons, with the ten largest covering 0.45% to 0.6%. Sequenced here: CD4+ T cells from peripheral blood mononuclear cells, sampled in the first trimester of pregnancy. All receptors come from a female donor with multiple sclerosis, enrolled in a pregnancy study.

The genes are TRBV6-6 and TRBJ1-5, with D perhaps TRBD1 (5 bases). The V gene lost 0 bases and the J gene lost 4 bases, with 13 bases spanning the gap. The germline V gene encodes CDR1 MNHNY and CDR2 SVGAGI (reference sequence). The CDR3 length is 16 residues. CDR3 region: CASSYSVGRGNQPQHF. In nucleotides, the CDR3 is TGTGCCAGCAGTTACTCGGTGGGCCGGGGGAATCAGCCCCAGCATTTT.

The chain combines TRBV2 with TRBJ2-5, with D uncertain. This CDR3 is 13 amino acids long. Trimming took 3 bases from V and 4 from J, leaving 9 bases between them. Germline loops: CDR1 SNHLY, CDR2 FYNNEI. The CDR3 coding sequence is TGTGCCAGCAGTGATACCAACAGAGAGACCCAGTACTTC. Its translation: CASSDTNRETQYF.

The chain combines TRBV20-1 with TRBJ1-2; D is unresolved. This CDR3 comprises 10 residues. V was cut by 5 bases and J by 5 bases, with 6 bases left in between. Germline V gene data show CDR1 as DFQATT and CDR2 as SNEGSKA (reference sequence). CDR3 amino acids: CSAQEYGYTF. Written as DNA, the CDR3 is TGCAGTGCTCAGGAATATGGCTACACCTTC.

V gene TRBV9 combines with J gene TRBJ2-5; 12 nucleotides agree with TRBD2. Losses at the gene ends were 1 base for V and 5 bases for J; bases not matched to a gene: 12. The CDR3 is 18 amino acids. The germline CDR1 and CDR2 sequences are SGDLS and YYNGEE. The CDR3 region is CASSVSPGLAGRSETQYF. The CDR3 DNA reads TGTGCCAGCAGCGTATCCCCCGGACTAGCGGGGAGAAGTGAGACCCAGTACTTC.

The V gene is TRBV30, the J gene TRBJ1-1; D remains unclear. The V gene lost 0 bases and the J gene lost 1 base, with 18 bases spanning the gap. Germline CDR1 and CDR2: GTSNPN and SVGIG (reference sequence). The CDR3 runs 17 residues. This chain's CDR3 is CAWSVFKALGGNTEAFF. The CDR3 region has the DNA TGTGCCTGGAGTGTATTTAAGGCTCTGGGAGGGAACACTGAAGCTTTCTTT.

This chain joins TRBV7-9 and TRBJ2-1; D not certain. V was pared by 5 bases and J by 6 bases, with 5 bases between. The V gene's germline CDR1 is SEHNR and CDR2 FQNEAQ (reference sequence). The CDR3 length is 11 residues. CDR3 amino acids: CASSPFNEQFF. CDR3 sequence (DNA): TGTGCCAGCAGCCCCTTCAATGAGCAGTTCTTC.

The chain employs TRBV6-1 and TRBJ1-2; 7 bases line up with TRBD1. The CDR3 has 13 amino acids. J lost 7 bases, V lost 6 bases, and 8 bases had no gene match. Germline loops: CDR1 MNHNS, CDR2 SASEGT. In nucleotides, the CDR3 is TGTGCCAGCAGCCCTCGACAGGGTGGTGGCTACACCTTC. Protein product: CASSPRQGGGYTF.

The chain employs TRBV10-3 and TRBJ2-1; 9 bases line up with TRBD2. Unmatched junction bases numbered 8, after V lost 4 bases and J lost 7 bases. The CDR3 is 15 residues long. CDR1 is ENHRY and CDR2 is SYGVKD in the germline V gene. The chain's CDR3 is CAISVKREEGNEQFF. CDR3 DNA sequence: TGTGCCATCAGTGTCAAGCGGGAGGAAGGGAATGAGCAGTTCTTC.

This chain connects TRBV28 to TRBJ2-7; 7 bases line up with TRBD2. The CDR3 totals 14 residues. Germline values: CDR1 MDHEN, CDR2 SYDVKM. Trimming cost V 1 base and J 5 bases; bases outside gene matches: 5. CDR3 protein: CASSLYGEGNEQYF. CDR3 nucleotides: TGTGCCAGCAGTTTATACGGGGAGGGCAACGAGCAGTACTTC.

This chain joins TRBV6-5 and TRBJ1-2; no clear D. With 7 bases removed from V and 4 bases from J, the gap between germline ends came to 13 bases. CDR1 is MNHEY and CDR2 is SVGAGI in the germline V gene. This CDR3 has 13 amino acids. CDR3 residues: CASTGGLIYGYTF. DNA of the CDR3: TGTGCCAGCACAGGAGGCCTGATCTATGGCTACACCTTC.

CDR3 bases: TGTGCCAGCAGTATCGGACCGGGATCAAACAATGAGCAGTTCTTC. This translates into CASSIGPGSNNEQFF. The chain recombines TRBV6-1 with TRBJ2-1; D possibly corresponds to TRBD2 (5 bases). There are 15 residues in the CDR3. The germline V gene encodes CDR1 MNHNS and CDR2 SASEGT. Trimming took 5 bases from V and 5 from J, leaving 16 bases between them.

CDR3 DNA sequence: TGTGCCATCAGGGACAGGGAAGACAATGAGCAGTTCTTC. Its translation is CAIRDREDNEQFF. The chain joins TRBV10-3 to TRBJ2-1, with 8 bases fitting TRBD1. Trimming removed 6 bases from V and 5 bases from J; junction bases left unmatched: 3. The CDR3 consists of 13 residues. Germline CDR1 reads ENHRY; CDR2 reads SYGVKD.

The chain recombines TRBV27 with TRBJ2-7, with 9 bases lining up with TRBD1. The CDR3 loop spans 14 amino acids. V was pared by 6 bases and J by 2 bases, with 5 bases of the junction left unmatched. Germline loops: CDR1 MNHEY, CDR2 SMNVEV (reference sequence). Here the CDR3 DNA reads TGTGCCAGCAGCCGGGACAGGGCTGCCTACGAGCAGTACTTC. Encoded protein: CASSRDRAAYEQYF.

In DNA form, the CDR3 reads TGTGCCAGCAGCTTACTCAGGGTGGAGGAGCAGTTCTTC. It translates to CASSLLRVEEQFF. V gene TRBV7-8 combines with J gene TRBJ2-1, with D perhaps matching TRBD1 (5 bases). Trimming cost V 2 bases and J 10 bases, with 12 bases left between them. This CDR3 comprises 13 residues. CDR1 SGHVS and CDR2 FQNEAQ come from the germline V gene.

Here the CDR3 DNA reads TGTGCCAGCAGCGCCCTGACTAGCGGGGGGGGGTTGGGAGAGACCCAGTACTTC. Its translation: CASSALTSGGGLGETQYF. The V and J genes are TRBV5-6 and TRBJ2-5; 14 bases match TRBD2. V lost 4 bases to trimming and J lost 4 bases; unmatched junction nucleotides: 12. The CDR3 spans 18 residues. The V gene's germline CDR1 is SGHDT and CDR2 YYEEEE.

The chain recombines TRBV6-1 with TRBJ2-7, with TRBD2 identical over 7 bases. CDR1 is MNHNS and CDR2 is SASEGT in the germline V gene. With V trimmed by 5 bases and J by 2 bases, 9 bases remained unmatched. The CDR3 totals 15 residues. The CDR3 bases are TGTGCCAGCAGTCCCCAAGCGGGAAGAGCCTACGAGCAGTACTTC. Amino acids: CASSPQAGRAYEQYF.

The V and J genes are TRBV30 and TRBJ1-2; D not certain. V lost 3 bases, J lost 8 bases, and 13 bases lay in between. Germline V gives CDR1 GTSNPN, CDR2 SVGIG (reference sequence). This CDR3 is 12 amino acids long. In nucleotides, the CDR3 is TGTGCCTGGAGACTAGGAGTTGGGGGCTACACCTTC. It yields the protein CAWRLGVGGYTF.

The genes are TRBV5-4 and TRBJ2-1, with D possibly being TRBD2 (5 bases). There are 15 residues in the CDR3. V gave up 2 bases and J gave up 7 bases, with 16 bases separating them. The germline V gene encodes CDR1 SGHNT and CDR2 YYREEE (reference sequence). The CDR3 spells CASSLPGVQRNEQFF. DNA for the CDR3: TGTGCCAGCAGCTTACCCGGGGTTCAAAGGAATGAGCAGTTCTTC.